This T cell receptor (beta chain) was retrieved from a study of regulatory T cells in long-lasting Graves disease. General study findings and limits: Patients whose Graves' disease persisted exhibited lower TCR diversity than those newly diagnosed. Persistent disease was associated with favored TRBV28 usage and with favored use of TRBJ1-2 and TRBJ2-5. Thyroid tissue was not studied; only peripheral blood was.

This clonotype has ten or more counts. Its antigen is not identified. Trimming took off 6 bases at V and 2 bases at J, with 18 bases between the two ends. This CDR3 comprises 16 residues. The germline gives CDR1 SGHTA, CDR2 FQGNSA. Investigators prepared the TCR beta libraries by applying iRepertoire HTBI primers and Arm-PCR of CDR3 regions. TCRdb re-analysed the multiplex PCR reads in MiXCR, keeping a single row per CDR3 protein. Of 320,000 or so distinct CDR3 sequences listed, 18% are singletons. Specified time point: newly diagnosed GD, antithyroid drugs for less than 3 months. RNA from PBMCs was the source of the TCR library. Patients were enrolled at an endocrinology department in Xi'an, China.

This chain uses TRBV7-2 with TRBJ2-3, with D perhaps TRBD2 (6 bases). Specimen: peripheral blood mononuclear cells (PBMCs), collected at new diagnosis, from a patient treated with antithyroid drugs. This TCR derives from a female donor with Graves disease. The CDR3 nucleotides read TGTGCCAGCAGGTTTGGACTATTGATCGACACAGATACGCAGTATTTT. This encodes CASRFGLLIDTDTQYF.